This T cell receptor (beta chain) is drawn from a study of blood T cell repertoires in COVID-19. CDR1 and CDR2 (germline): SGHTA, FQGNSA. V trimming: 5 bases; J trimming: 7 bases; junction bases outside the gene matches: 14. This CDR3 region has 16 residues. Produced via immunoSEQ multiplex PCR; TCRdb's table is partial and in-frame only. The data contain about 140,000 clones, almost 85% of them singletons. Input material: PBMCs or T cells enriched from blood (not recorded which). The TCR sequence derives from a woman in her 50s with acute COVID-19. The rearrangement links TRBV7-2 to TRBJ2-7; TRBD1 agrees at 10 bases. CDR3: CASSPPGDRGLGEQYF. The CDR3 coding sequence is TGTGCCAGCAGCCCGCCAGGGGACAGGGGTTTAGGTGAGCAGTACTTC.